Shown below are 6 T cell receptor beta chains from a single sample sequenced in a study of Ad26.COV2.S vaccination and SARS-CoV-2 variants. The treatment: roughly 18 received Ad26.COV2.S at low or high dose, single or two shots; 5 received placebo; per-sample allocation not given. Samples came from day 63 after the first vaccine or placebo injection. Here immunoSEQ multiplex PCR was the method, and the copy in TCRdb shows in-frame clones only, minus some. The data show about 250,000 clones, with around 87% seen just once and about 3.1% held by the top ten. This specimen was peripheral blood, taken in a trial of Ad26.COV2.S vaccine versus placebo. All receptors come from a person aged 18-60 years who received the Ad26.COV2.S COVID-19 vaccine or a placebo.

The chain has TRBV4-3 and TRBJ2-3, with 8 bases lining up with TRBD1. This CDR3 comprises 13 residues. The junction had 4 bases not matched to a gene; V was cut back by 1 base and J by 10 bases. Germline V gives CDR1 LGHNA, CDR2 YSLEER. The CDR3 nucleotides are TGCGCCAGCAGCCAAGGACAGGGGAAGGCGCAGTATTTT. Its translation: CASSQGQGKAQYF.

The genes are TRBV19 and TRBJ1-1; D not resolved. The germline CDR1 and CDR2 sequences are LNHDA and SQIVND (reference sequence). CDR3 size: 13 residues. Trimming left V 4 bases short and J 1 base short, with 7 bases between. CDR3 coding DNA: TGTGCCAGTAGTACCACAGCGAACACTGAAGCTTTCTTT. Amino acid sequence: CASSTTANTEAFF.

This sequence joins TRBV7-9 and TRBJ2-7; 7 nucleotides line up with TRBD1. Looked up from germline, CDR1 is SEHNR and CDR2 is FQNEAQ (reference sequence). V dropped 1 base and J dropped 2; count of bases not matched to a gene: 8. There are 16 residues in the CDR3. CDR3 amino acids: CASSLDHRDRPYEQYF. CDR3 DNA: TGTGCCAGCAGCTTAGATCACCGGGACAGACCCTACGAGCAGTACTTC.

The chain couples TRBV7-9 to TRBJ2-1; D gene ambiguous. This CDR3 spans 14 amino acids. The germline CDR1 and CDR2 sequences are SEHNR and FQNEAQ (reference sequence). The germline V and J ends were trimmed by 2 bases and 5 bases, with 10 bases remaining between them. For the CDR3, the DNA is TGTGCCAGCAGCTTAAGCCGGAGAAACAATGAGCAGTTCTTC. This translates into CASSLSRRNNEQFF.

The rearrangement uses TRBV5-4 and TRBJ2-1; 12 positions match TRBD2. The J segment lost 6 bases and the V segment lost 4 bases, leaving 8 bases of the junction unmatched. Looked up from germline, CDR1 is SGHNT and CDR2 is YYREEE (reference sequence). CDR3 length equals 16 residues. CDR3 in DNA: TGTGCCAGCAGCGCCCAACTAGCGGGAGGAGGCAATGAGCAGTTCTTC. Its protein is CASSAQLAGGGNEQFF. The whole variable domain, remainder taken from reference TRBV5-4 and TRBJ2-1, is ETGVTQSPTHLIKTRGQQVTLRCSSQSGHNTVSWYQQALGQGPQFIFQYYREEENGRGNFPPRFSGLQFPNYSSELNVNALELDDSALYLCASSAQLAGGGNEQFFGPGTRLTVL.

The CDR3 sequence is CASSGGQGAGNTIYF. For the CDR3, the DNA is TGTGCCAGCAGCGGGGGACAGGGGGCTGGAAACACCATATATTTT. The chain has TRBV11-2 and TRBJ1-3, with TRBD1 matching over 11 bases. This CDR3 region has 15 residues. Unmatched junction bases numbered 2, after V lost 5 bases and J lost 2 bases. Germline CDR1 and CDR2: SGHAT and FQNNGV.